A selection of T cell receptor beta chains follows, all from one sample in a study of blood T cell repertoires in COVID-19. The protocol was immunoSEQ multiplex PCR, while the TCRdb copy is restricted to in-frame clones and leaves out a portion. Here the sample spans 180,000 or so clones, roughly 89% being singletons. Sequencing used peripheral blood. These receptors all come from a man in his forties or fifties with acute or convalescent COVID-19. Both conserved end residues are part of each CDR3. D genes are given only for firm matches. Where a row states a size, it is once, few, many or the class of an expanded clone; other rows omit it.

V gene	CDR3 length	J gene	D gene	clone size	CDR3 DNA	CDR3 protein
TRBV7-9	14	TRBJ2-1	TRBD1	-	TGTGCCAGCAGCTTAACACAGGGGGCCAATGAGCAGTTCTTC	CASSLTQGANEQFF
TRBV6-6	12	TRBJ1-2	-	-	TGTGCCAGCAGTTCCCAGACAATTGGCTACACCTTC	CASSSQTIGYTF
TRBV5-1	15	TRBJ2-7	TRBD1	-	TGCGCCAGCAGCACCGGACAGGGGGTTTCCTACGAGCAGTACTTC	CASSTGQGVSYEQYF
TRBV29-1	14	TRBJ2-2	-	-	TGCAGCGTTGATTCGGGGGGCAGCACCGGGGAGCTGTTTTTT	CSVDSGGSTGELFF
TRBV27	15	TRBJ2-1	-	once	TGTGCCAGCACCGAGCATGGTTTCGGCTACAATGAGCAGTTCTTC	CASTEHGFGYNEQFF
TRBV9	15	TRBJ2-3	-	once	TGTGCCAGCAGTGACCCGGGGGACGGCGGAGATACGCAGTATTTT	CASSDPGDGGDTQYF
TRBV3-1/TRBV3-2	14	TRBJ1-4	-	-	TGTGCCAGCAGCCAAGGGGGGGTACAGGAAAAACTGTTTTTT	CASSQGGVQEKLFF
TRBV5-6	13	TRBJ2-3	TRBD2	-	TGTGCCAGCAGACTGTCGGGAGGTGATACGCAGTATTTT	CASRLSGGDTQYF
TRBV2	12	TRBJ1-1	-	-	TGTGCCAGCAGTGTGCAGGGCTGGGGAGCTTTCTTT	CASSVQGWGAFF
TRBV5-5	15	TRBJ1-2	-	-	TGTGCCAGCAGCTTGAGCGTGGGGAGATACTATGGCTACACCTTC	CASSLSVGRYYGYTF
TRBV18	16	TRBJ1-1	TRBD1	-	TGTGCCAGCTCACCACAACGGACAGGGGCAAACACTGAAGCTTTCTTT	CASSPQRTGANTEAFF
TRBV19	15	TRBJ1-5	TRBD1	-	TGTGCCAGTAGTATAACAGGGGTTAGCAATCAGCCCCAGCATTTT	CASSITGVSNQPQHF
TRBV7-2	14	TRBJ2-1	-	-	TGTGCCAGCAGCAACCAGCGGCTTGGCGGTGAGCAGTTCTTC	CASSNQRLGGEQFF
TRBV24-1	14	TRBJ2-1	TRBD2	-	TGTGCCACCAACGGCGGGGGATCCTACAATGAGCAGTTCTTC	CATNGGGSYNEQFF
TRBV12-5	14	TRBJ2-2	-	-	TGTGCTAGTGGTTTGTTCGGGAGCACCGGGGAGCTGTTTTTT	CASGLFGSTGELFF
TRBV28	14	TRBJ1-1	-	-	TGTGCCAGCAGGCTTCGACAGATGAACACTGAAGCTTTCTTT	CASRLRQMNTEAFF
TRBV6-5	16	TRBJ2-5	TRBD2	-	TGTGCCAGCAGTTACTATAGCGGGGGGGCCATCGAGACCCAGTACTTC	CASSYYSGGAIETQYF
TRBV6-5	15	TRBJ2-7	-	-	TGTGCCAGCAGTTACTCGTTTACTAGCTCCTACGAGCAGTACTTC	CASSYSFTSSYEQYF
TRBV6-5	13	TRBJ2-5	-	-	TGTGCCAGCTACGGGACACGGGGAGAGACCCAGTACTTC	CASYGTRGETQYF
TRBV6-5	15	TRBJ2-3	TRBD2	-	TGTGCCAGCAGTTACGTAGCGGGGCGCACAGATACGCAGTATTTT	CASSYVAGRTDTQYF
TRBV6-2/TRBV6-3	14	TRBJ2-7	TRBD2	-	TGTGCCAGCAGTTACGGCGGGGGGGGCTACGAGCAGTACTTC	CASSYGGGGYEQYF
TRBV5-1	15	TRBJ2-2	TRBD2	few	TGCGCCAGCAGGCTAGCGGGAAATCAGTACGGGGAGCTGTTTTTT	CASRLAGNQYGELFF
TRBV28	15	TRBJ1-3	-	-	TGTGCCAGCACCCCTGCTGCGGCCTCTGGAAACACCATATATTTT	CASTPAAASGNTIYF
TRBV10-3	15	TRBJ1-2	-	-	TGTGCCATCAGTGAGTCTCCATGGAGTAACTATGGCTACACCTTC	CAISESPWSNYGYTF
TRBV2	14	TRBJ2-2	TRBD2	-	TGTGCCAGCAGTGTGGGACTAGGCACCGGGGAGCTGTTTTTT	CASSVGLGTGELFF
TRBV19	14	TRBJ2-4	TRBD2	-	TGTGCCAGTAGTATTCGCCTAGCGGGAAACATTCAGTACTTC	CASSIRLAGNIQYF
TRBV18	14	TRBJ1-5	-	-	TGTGCCAGCTCACCAGGTGGTTTGACACAGCCCCAGCATTTT	CASSPGGLTQPQHF
TRBV9	13	TRBJ1-1	TRBD1	-	TGTGCCAGCAGCGACGAGACAGGGCCAGAAGCTTTCTTT	CASSDETGPEAFF
TRBV6-6	11	TRBJ2-3	-	-	TGTGCCAGCACCGCGGGCCCTCGACAGTATTTT	CASTAGPRQYF
TRBV6-4	14	TRBJ1-2	-	-	TGTGCCAGTTCTTCCCGGGCAGGGGTGGATGGCTACACCTTC	CASSSRAGVDGYTF
TRBV6-5	16	TRBJ1-6	-	many	TGTGCCAGCAGTTACTCACCTAATGTGGATAATTCACCCCTCCACTTT	CASSYSPNVDNSPLHF
TRBV2	12	TRBJ1-1	-	-	TGTGCCAGTACCTTTCAGAGGACTGAAGCTTTCTTT	CASTFQRTEAFF
TRBV5-5	11	TRBJ1-4	-	-	TGTGCCAGCAGCTACAGTGAAAAACTGTTTTTT	CASSYSEKLFF
TRBV28	14	TRBJ2-7	-	-	TGTGCCAGCAGTCCCCCCGCGCGCGTCGACGAGCAGTACTTC	CASSPPARVDEQYF
TRBV30	13	TRBJ2-2	-	once	TGTGCCTGGAGCGGGTTGTCAACCGGGGAGCTGTTTTTT	CAWSGLSTGELFF
TRBV6-5	12	TRBJ1-2	TRBD1	-	TGTGCCAGCAGCCGACAGGGTGACGGCTACACCTTC	CASSRQGDGYTF
TRBV29-1	13	TRBJ1-1	-	-	TGCAGCGTTGCAACAGGCTCGAACACTGAAGCTTTCTTT	CSVATGSNTEAFF
TRBV18	16	TRBJ1-4	-	-	TGTGCCAGCTCACCAGGACAGCCTGGGACTAATGAAAAACTGTTTTTT	CASSPGQPGTNEKLFF
TRBV2	15	TRBJ1-5	-	-	TGTGCCAGCAGTGAAGCCTCCGTGAGCAATCAGCCCCAGCATTTT	CASSEASVSNQPQHF
TRBV11-2	13	TRBJ1-2	-	-	TGTGCCAGCAGACCGTTTGGCAACTATGGCTACACCTTC	CASRPFGNYGYTF
TRBV5-1	15	TRBJ2-3	-	-	TGCGCCAGCAGCTTTTCCGGGGATCTCGCAGATACGCAGTATTTT	CASSFSGDLADTQYF
TRBV30	13	TRBJ2-5	-	few	TGTGCCTGGAGCAGGGGCAGTCCGGAGACCCAGTACTTC	CAWSRGSPETQYF
TRBV23-1	19	TRBJ2-5	TRBD2	-	TGCGCCAGCAGTCAGCCCACTAGCGGGGGGGCCCCGGTTCAAGGGACCCAGTACTTC	CASSQPTSGGAPVQGTQYF
TRBV18	13	TRBJ1-4	-	-	TGTGCCAGCTCACCGAGCGTAGAAGAAAAACTGTTTTTT	CASSPSVEEKLFF
TRBV27	11	TRBJ1-2	-	once	TGTGCCAGCAGTGGGCCCTATGGCTACACCTTC	CASSGPYGYTF
TRBV18	15	TRBJ2-3	TRBD2	-	TGTGCCAGCTCACCAACTAGCGGGAGTTCCGATACGCAGTATTTT	CASSPTSGSSDTQYF
TRBV30	14	TRBJ2-2	-	-	TGTGCCTGGGATATTCGCAGGGGAGCCGGGGAGCTGTTTTTT	CAWDIRRGAGELFF
TRBV5-1	19	TRBJ2-3	TRBD2	-	TGCGCCAGCAGCCAGACCCCTTTAGGGACTAGCGGTCAAACAGATACGCAGTATTTT	CASSQTPLGTSGQTDTQYF
TRBV7-2	15	TRBJ2-1	-	-	TGTGCCAGCAGCTTAGCCCCCCCCTACCTCCATGAGCAGTTCTTC	CASSLAPPYLHEQFF
TRBV6-6	15	TRBJ1-4	TRBD1	-	TGTGCCAGCAGTTGGGGTGACAGGGGGCGTGAAAAACTGTTTTTT	CASSWGDRGREKLFF
TRBV5-1	16	TRBJ2-3	TRBD2	-	TGCGCCAGCAGCTTGGCCTCTAGCGGTGGCACAGATACGCAGTATTTT	CASSLASSGGTDTQYF
TRBV6-4	14	TRBJ2-2	-	-	TGTGCCAGCAGAAGGCAGGGTAACACCGGGGAGCTGTTTTTT	CASRRQGNTGELFF
TRBV27	16	TRBJ2-2	-	-	TGTGCCAGCAGTTATATCGGGACACTCAACACCGGGGAGCTGTTTTTT	CASSYIGTLNTGELFF
TRBV6-6	12	TRBJ1-1	TRBD1	few	TGTGCCAGCAGTGAGTGGACAGGGGAGGCTTTCTTT	CASSEWTGEAFF
TRBV19	12	TRBJ1-5	-	-	TGTGCCAGTACCTATAGCAATCAGCCCCAGCATTTT	CASTYSNQPQHF